The source of this T cell receptor beta chain is a study of blood T cell repertoires in COVID-19. Profiled with immunoSEQ multiplex PCR; TCRdb holds only in-frame clones, not every one. The sample records around 140,000 clones, about 87% being singletons. CDR1 is SGDLS and CDR2 is YYNGEE in the germline V gene. The CDR3 totals 15 residues. Trimming pared 4 bases from V and 4 bases from J, leaving 15 bases between. The chain combines TRBV9 with TRBJ1-3; unclear D gene. The receptor was isolated from a woman aged 45-60 years with acute or convalescent COVID-19. The sample was peripheral blood. CDR3 nucleotide sequence: TGTGCCAGCAGCTCACCTACGCCGGGGGGAAACACCATATATTTT. Translating it yields CASSSPTPGGNTIYF.